The rows below give T cell receptor beta chains drawn from one sample of a study of regulatory T cells in long-lasting Graves disease. A single record per CDR3 protein comes from TCRdb applying MiXCR to the multiplex PCR reads. Of about 540,000 distinct CDR3 sequences detected, around an eighth appear once; the ten largest clones hold 8% to 10%. The sample was also linked to a second study, of T cells in Graves' hyperthyroidism and ophthalmopathy.

This material consisted of peripheral blood mononuclear cells (PBMCs), taken at new diagnosis, from a patient treated with antithyroid drugs. The origin of the receptors is a young man with Graves disease. Both conserved end residues are part of each CDR3. The order of the fields is CDR3 length, V gene, J gene, clone size, D gene, CDR3 DNA, CDR3 protein. D genes are given only for firm matches. Rows give clone size only sometimes, using once, few, many, or a class for an expanded clone.

14,TRBV29-1,TRBJ2-6,many,.,TGCAGCGTTGGAGCCCTCAAAGGGGCCAACGTCCTGACTTTC,CSVGALKGANVLTF
13,TRBV7-2,TRBJ2-7,many,.,TGTGCCAGCAGTTTTAGAGGGGACTACGAGCAGTACTTC,CASSFRGDYEQYF
14,TRBV5-1,TRBJ2-7,many,TRBD2,TGCGCCAGCAGGCTAGCGGGAGGAAGAGGCGAGCAGTACTTC,CASRLAGGRGEQYF
16,TRBV7-6,TRBJ2-3,few,.,TGTGCCAGCAGCTTTGGCCCAGGGAGTGACACAGATACGCAGTATTTT,CASSFGPGSDTDTQYF
14,TRBV10-1,TRBJ2-5,many,.,TGCGCCAGCAGTGAGACACAACGCCAAGAGACCCAGTACTTC,CASSETQRQETQYF
16,TRBV18,TRBJ2-1,.,TRBD2,TGTGCCAGCTCACGAGTTCTAGCGGACCGCTACAATGAGCAGTTCTTC,CASSRVLADRYNEQFF
14,TRBV7-3,TRBJ2-2,few,TRBD1,TGTGCCAGCAGCTTTGACAGGGGGCGCAGGGAGCTGTTTTTT,CASSFDRGRRELFF
15,TRBV9,TRBJ2-1,many,TRBD2,TGTGCCAGCAGCGTAGTTAGCGGGAGGGCGGTTGAGCAGTTCTTC,CASSVVSGRAVEQFF
13,TRBV20-1,TRBJ2-2,few,.,TGCGCGTGCCCCGGGACTCTAGGCGGGGAGCTGTTTTTT,CACPGTLGGELFF
14,TRBV4-1,TRBJ2-3,.,.,TGTGCCAGCAGCCAAGAAAGAGAACTCAGGAGGCAGTATTTT,CASSQERELRRQYF
14,TRBV5-1,TRBJ1-1,.,.,TGCGCCAGCAGCTACAAGGATGGGGAAACTGAAGCTTTCTTT,CASSYKDGETEAFF
15,TRBV11-1,TRBJ2-5,many,TRBD2,TGTGCCAGCAGCCTGGGACTAGGAGGTGTAAAGACCCAGTACTTC,CASSLGLGGVKTQYF
13,TRBV30,TRBJ2-1,.,.,TGTGCCTGGGGACCTCGTACCTACAATGAGCAGTTCTTC,CAWGPRTYNEQFF
16,TRBV15,TRBJ1-4,many,.,TGTGCCACCAGCAGAGGCTCCGCAGGGACTAATGAAAAACTGTTTTTT,CATSRGSAGTNEKLFF
15,TRBV5-1,TRBJ2-7,many,.,TGCGCCAGCAGTTTGGGGTCTGGTAGCCCCTACGAGCAGTACTTC,CASSLGSGSPYEQYF
14,TRBV24-1,TRBJ1-1,many,.,TGTGCCACCAGTGATACCGGGTCCGGGACTGAAGCTTTCTTT,CATSDTGSGTEAFF
14,TRBV2,TRBJ2-1,.,TRBD1,TGTGCCAGCAGCTGGGACAGGGATACCTACGAGCAGTTCTTC,CASSWDRDTYEQFF
15,TRBV20-1,TRBJ2-3,.,TRBD2,TGCAGTGCTAGATTCACTAGCGGGAGAATGGATACGCAGTATTTT,CSARFTSGRMDTQYF
12,TRBV12-3/TRBV12-4,TRBJ2-1,many,.,TGTGCCAGCAGTCTGCGGACTCTTGAGCAGTTCTTC,CASSLRTLEQFF
11,TRBV20-1,TRBJ2-1,many,TRBD2,TGCAGTGGACGGGGAGGGAATGAGCAGTTCTTC,CSGRGGNEQFF